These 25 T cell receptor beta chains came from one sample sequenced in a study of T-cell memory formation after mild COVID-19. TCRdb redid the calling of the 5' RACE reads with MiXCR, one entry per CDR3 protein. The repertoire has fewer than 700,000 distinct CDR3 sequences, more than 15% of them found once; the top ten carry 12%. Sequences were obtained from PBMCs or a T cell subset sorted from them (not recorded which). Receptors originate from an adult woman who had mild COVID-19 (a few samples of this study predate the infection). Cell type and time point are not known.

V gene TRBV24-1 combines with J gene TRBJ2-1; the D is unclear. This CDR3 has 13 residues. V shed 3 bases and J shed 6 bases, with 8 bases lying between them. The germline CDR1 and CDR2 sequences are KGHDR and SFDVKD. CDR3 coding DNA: TGTGCCACCAGTGATATAGTGGGCAATGAGCAGTTCTTC. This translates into CATSDIVGNEQFF.

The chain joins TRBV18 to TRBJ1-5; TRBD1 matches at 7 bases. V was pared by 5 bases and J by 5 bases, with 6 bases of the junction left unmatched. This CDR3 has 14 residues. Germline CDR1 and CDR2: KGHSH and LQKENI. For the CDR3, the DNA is TGTGCCAGCTCAATCGGGACAGCAGATCAGCCCCAGCATTTT. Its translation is CASSIGTADQPQHF.

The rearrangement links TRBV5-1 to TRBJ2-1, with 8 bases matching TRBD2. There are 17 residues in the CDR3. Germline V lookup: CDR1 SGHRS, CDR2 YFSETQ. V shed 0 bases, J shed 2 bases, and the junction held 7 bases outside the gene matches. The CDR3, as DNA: TGCGCCAGCAGCTTGGCCCAAGCGGGAGAGCCCTACAATGAGCAGTTCTTC. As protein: CASSLAQAGEPYNEQFF.

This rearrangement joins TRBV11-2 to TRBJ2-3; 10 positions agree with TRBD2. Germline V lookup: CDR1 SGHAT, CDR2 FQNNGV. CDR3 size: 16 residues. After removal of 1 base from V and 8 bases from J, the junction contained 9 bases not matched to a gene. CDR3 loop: CASSLASSGGEGTQYF. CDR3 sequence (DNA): TGTGCCAGCAGCTTAGCGTCTAGCGGGGGTGAGGGTACGCAGTATTTT. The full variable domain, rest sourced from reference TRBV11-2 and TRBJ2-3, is EAGVAQSPRYKIIEKRQSVAFWCNPISGHATLYWYQQILGQGPKLLIQFQNNGVVDDSQLPKDRFSAERLKGVDSTLKIQPAKLEDSAVYLCASSLASSGGEGTQYFGPGTRLTVL.

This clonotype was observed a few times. The DNA for the CDR3 is TGCGCCAGCAGCCAAAGGCAAGCGGGGACCCAAGAGACCCAGTACTTC. The encoded protein is CASSQRQAGTQETQYF. J is TRBJ2-5 and V is TRBV4-1; 7 nucleotides match TRBD2. Germline values: CDR1 MGHRA, CDR2 YSYEKL. CDR3 length: 16 amino acids. V gave up 2 bases and J gave up 1 base; unmatched junction bases: 7.

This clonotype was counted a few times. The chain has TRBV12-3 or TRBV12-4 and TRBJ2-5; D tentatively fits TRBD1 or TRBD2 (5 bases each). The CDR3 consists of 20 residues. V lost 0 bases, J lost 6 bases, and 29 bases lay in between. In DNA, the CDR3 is TGTGCCAGCAGTTTAGCGTTGGGTCGAGGGAGAGTTAACCTGGGGCAGACCCAGTACTTC. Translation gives CASSLALGRGRVNLGQTQYF.

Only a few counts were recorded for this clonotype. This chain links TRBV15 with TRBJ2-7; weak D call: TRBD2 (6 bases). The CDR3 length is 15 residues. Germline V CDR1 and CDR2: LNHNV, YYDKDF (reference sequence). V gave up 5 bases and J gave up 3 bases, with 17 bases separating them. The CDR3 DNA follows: TGTGCCACCAGCTGGGATAGCGGCGGAAACTACGAGCAGTACTTC. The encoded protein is CATSWDSGGNYEQYF.

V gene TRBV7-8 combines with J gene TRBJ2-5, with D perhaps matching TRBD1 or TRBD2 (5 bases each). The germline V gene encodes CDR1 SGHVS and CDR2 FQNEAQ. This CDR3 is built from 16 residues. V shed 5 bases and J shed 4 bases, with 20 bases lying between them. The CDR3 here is CASSTTRTPGRETQYF. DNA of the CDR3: TGTGCCAGCAGCACCACCCGGACCCCAGGGAGAGAGACCCAGTACTTC.

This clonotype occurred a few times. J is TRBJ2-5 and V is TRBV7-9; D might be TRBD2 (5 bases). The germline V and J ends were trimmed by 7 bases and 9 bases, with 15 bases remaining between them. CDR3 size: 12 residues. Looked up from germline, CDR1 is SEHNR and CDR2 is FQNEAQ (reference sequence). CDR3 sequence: CASTQAASSQYF. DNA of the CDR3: TGTGCCAGCACCCAAGCGGCGAGTTCCCAGTACTTC.

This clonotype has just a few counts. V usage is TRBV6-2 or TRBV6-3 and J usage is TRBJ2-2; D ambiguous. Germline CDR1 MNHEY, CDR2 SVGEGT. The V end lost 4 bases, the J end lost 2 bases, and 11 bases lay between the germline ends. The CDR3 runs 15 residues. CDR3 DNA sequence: TGTGCCAGCAGTTTTCGACCCGGAAACACCGGGGAGCTGTTTTTT. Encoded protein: CASSFRPGNTGELFF.

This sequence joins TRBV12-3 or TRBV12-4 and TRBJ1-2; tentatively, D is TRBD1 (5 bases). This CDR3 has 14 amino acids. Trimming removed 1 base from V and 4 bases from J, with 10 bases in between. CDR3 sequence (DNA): TGTGCCAGCAGTTTAGAGGGGATGGGCTATGGCTACACCTTC. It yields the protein CASSLEGMGYGYTF.

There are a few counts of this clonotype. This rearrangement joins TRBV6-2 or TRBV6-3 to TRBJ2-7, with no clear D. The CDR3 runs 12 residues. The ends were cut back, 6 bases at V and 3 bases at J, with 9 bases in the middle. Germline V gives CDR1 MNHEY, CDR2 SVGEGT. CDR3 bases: TGTGCCAGCAGGGAAAGTATCTACGAGCAGTACTTC. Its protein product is CASRESIYEQYF.

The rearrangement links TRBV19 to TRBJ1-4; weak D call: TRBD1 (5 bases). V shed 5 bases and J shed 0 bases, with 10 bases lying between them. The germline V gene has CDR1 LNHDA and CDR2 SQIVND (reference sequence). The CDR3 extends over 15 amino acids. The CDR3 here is CASSSGLATNEKLFF. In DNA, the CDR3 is TGTGCCAGTAGTTCAGGGCTAGCAACTAATGAAAAACTGTTTTTT. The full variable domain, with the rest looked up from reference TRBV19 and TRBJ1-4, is DGGITQSPKYLFRKEGQNVTLSCEQNLNHDAMYWYRQDPGQGLRLIYYSQIVNDFQKGDIAEGYSVSREKKESFPLTVTSAQKNPTAFYLCASSSGLATNEKLFFGSGTQLSVL.

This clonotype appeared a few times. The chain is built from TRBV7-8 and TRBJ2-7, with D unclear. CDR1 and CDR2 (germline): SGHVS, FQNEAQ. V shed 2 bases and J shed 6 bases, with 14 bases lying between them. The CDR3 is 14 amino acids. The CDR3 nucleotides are TGTGCCAGCAGCTTAACCCCCCCTCCTCTCGAGCAGTACTTC. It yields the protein CASSLTPPPLEQYF.

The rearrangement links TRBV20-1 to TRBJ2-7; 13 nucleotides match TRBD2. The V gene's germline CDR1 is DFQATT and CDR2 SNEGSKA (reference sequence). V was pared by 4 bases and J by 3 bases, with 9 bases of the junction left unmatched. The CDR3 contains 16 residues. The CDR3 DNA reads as TGCAGTGCTACAGGACCGGGACTAGCGGGAAACTACGAGCAGTACTTC. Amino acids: CSATGPGLAGNYEQYF.

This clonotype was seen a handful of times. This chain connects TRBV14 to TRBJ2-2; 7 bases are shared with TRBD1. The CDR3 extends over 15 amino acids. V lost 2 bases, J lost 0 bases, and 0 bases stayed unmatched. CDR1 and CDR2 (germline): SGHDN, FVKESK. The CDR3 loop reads CASSQQGANTGELFF. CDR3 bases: TGTGCCAGCAGCCAACAGGGGGCGAACACCGGGGAGCTGTTTTTT.

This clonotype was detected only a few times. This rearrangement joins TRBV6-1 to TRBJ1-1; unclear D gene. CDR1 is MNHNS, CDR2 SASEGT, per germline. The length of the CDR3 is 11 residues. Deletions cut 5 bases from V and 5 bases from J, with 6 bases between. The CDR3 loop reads CASSHGTEAFF. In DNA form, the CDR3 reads TGTGCCAGCAGTCACGGAACTGAAGCTTTCTTT.

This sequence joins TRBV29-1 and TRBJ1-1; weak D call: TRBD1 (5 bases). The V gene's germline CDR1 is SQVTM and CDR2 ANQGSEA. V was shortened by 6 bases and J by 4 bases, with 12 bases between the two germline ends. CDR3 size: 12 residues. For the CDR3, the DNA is TGCAGCGTCAGCATGGGGGTCACTGAAGCTTTCTTT. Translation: CSVSMGVTEAFF.

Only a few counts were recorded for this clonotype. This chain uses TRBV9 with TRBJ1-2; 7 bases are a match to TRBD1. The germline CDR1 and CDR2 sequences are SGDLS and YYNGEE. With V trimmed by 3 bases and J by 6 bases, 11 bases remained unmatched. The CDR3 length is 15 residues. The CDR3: CASSANRDSRDGYTF. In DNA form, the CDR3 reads TGTGCCAGCAGCGCGAACCGGGACAGTAGAGATGGCTACACCTTC.

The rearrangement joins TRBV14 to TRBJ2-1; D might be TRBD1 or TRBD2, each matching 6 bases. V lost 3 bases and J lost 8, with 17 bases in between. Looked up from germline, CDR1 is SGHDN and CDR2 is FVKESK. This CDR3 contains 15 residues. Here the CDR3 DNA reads TGTGCCAGCAGCCAGCCCGTAAGGGGGGTTGATGAGCAGTTCTTC. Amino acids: CASSQPVRGVDEQFF.

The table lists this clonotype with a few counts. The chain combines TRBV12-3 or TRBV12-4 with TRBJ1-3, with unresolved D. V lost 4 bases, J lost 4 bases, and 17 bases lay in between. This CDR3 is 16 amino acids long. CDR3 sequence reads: CASSSGPPAYGNTIYF. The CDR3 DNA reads TGTGCCAGCAGTTCAGGACCTCCGGCTTACGGAAACACCATATATTTT.

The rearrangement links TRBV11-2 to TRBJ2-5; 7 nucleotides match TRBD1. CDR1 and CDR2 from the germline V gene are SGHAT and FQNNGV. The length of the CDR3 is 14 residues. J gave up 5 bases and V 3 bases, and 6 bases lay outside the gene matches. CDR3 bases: TGTGCCAGCAGCTTCGGACAGGCGGTGGAGACCCAGTACTTC. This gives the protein CASSFGQAVETQYF.

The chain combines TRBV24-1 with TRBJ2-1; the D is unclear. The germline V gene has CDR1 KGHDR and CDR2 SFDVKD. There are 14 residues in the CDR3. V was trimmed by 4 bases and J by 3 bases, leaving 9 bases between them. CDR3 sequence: CATSDPGIYNEQFF. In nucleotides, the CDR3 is TGTGCCACCAGTGACCCTGGGATCTACAATGAGCAGTTCTTC.

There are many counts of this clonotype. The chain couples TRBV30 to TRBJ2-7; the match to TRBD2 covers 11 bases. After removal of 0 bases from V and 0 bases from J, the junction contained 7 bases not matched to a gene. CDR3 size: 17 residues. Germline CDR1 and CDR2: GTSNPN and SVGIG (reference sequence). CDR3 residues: CAWSVLGGLAGSYEQYF. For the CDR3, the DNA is TGTGCCTGGAGTGTACTTGGCGGACTAGCGGGCTCCTACGAGCAGTACTTC.

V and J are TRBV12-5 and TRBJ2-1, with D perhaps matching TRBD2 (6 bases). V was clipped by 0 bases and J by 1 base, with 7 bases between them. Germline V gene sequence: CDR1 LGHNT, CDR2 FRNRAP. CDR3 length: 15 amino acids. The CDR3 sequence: CASGLVGLSYNEQFF. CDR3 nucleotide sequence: TGTGCTAGTGGTTTGGTGGGACTTTCCTACAATGAGCAGTTCTTC.